Each of the 27 T cell receptor beta chains below was sequenced from the same sample in a study of CD8 T cells in ankylosing spondylitis. TCRdb passed the 5' RACE reads through MiXCR, listing each CDR3 protein once. The sample records a few hundred thousand distinct CDR3 sequences, less than 25% being singletons. Specimen: blood, either unsorted or a sorted T cell fraction (not recorded which). All receptors derive from a female donor with ankylosing spondylitis or in good health (not recorded which).

This clonotype came up many times. V is TRBV7-2 and J is TRBJ2-7; D possibly corresponds to TRBD2 (5 bases). The germline V gene has CDR1 SGHTA and CDR2 FQGNSA. Trimming shortened V by 0 bases and J by 0 bases, and 9 bases separated the two germline ends. CDR3 length: 15 residues. This CDR3 is CASSLARGSSYEQYF. DNA of the CDR3: TGTGCCAGCAGCTTAGCGCGTGGGAGCTCCTACGAGCAGTACTTC. Complete variable domain (other parts from reference TRBV7-2 and TRBJ2-7): GAGVSQSPSNKVTEKGKDVELRCDPISGHTALYWYRQSLGQGLEFLIYFQGNSAPDKSGLPSDRFSAERTGGSVSTLTIQRTQQEDSAVYLCASSLARGSSYEQYFGPGTRLTVT.

This clonotype was counted ten times or more. The chain couples TRBV12-3 or TRBV12-4 to TRBJ1-1; D not certain. Trimming cost V 0 bases and J 3 bases, with 5 bases left between them. The CDR3 has 13 amino acids. The CDR3 nucleotides read TGTGCCAGCAGTTTAGCCGAGTACACTGAAGCTTTCTTT. As protein: CASSLAEYTEAFF.

This clonotype was counted between two and nine times. The chain employs TRBV27 and TRBJ2-5; 12 bases map to TRBD2. With V trimmed by 4 bases and J by 5 bases, 8 bases remained unmatched. The CDR3 runs 16 residues. In germline, CDR1 is MNHEY, CDR2 SMNVEV (reference sequence). CDR3 coding DNA: TGTGCCAGCAGTTCCCCTAGCGGGAGGGCCGGGGAGACCCAGTACTTC. Translation gives CASSSPSGRAGETQYF.

The gene calls are TRBV7-9 and TRBJ2-3, with D unclear. V lost 5 bases to trimming and J lost 1 base, with 10 bases between them. The CDR3 has 14 residues. Per the germline V gene, CDR1 is SEHNR and CDR2 is FQNEAQ (reference sequence). This chain's CDR3 is CASSDGPRTDTQYF. In DNA, the CDR3 is TGTGCCAGCAGCGATGGGCCCCGCACAGATACGCAGTATTTT.

The rearrangement links TRBV10-3 to TRBJ2-1; D is tentatively TRBD1 or TRBD2 (7 bases each). The V end lost 8 bases, the J end lost 7 bases, and 18 bases lay between the germline ends. CDR1 is ENHRY, CDR2 SYGVKD, per germline. The CDR3 is made up of 14 amino acids. CDR3 bases: TGTGCCATCGGCAGGGGGGGGGAAGGGAATGAGCAGTTCTTC. Translated, it gives CAIGRGGEGNEQFF.

This clonotype was counted only a few times. This chain connects TRBV18 to TRBJ1-1, with a weak D call TRBD1 (6 bases). The V gene's germline CDR1 is KGHSH and CDR2 LQKENI. The CDR3 sequence is 13 residues long. The V and J ends lost 5 bases and 4 bases respectively, with 11 bases between them. In DNA form, the CDR3 reads TGTGCCAGCTCATCTACAGGGACCACTGAAGCTTTCTTT. This gives the protein CASSSTGTTEAFF.

CDR3 sequence (DNA): TGTGCCAGCAGCCTCCCGGTAGGCAGGGGAATTAGCAATCAGCCCCAGCATTTT. It yields the protein CASSLPVGRGISNQPQHF. The chain is built from TRBV9 and TRBJ1-5, with a tentative D call TRBD1 (6 bases). V was trimmed by 4 bases and J by 0 bases, leaving 20 bases between them. The germline V gene has CDR1 SGDLS and CDR2 YYNGEE. The CDR3 has 18 residues. The full variable domain, its missing parts supplied by reference TRBV9 and TRBJ1-5, is DSGVTQTPKHLITATGQRVTLRCSPRSGDLSVYWYQQSLDQGLQFLIQYYNGEERAKGNILERFSAQQFPDLHSELNLSSLELGDSALYFCASSLPVGRGISNQPQHFGDGTRLSIL.

V and J are TRBV20-1 and TRBJ1-2, with D uncertain. CDR3 length: 14 amino acids. CDR1 and CDR2 from the germline V gene are DFQATT and SNEGSKA (reference sequence). V lost 1 base and J lost 3, with 12 bases in between. This chain's CDR3 is CSARVIGGHYGYTF. The CDR3 bases are TGCAGTGCTAGAGTCATAGGAGGGCACTATGGCTACACCTTC.

A few counts support this clonotype. DNA for the CDR3: TGTGCCAGCAGCTTACTAGCGATTGAGCAGTTCTTC. It encodes CASSLLAIEQFF. The chain couples TRBV7-8 to TRBJ2-1; D may be TRBD2 (6 bases). The CDR3 is 12 residues long. V was trimmed by 2 bases and J by 9 bases, leaving 8 bases between them. Germline values: CDR1 SGHVS, CDR2 FQNEAQ.

The gene calls are TRBV29-1 and TRBJ1-2; no clear D gene. Per germline, CDR1 SQVTM and CDR2 ANQGSEA. Trimming removed 4 bases from V and 0 bases from J, with 6 bases in between. The CDR3 sequence is 12 residues long. CDR3 amino acids: CSVVRANYGYTF. CDR3 nucleotides: TGCAGCGTTGTACGCGCTAACTATGGCTACACCTTC. The full variable domain, in which reference TRBV29-1 and TRBJ1-2 provide the parts outside the CDR3, is SAVISQKPSRDICQRGTSLTIQCQVDSQVTMMFWYRQQPGQSLTLIATANQGSEATYESGFVIDKFPISRPNLTFSTLTVSNMSPEDSSIYLCSVVRANYGYTFGSGTRLTVV.

This sequence joins TRBV6-1 and TRBJ2-1; TRBD2 matches at 12 bases. CDR3 length equals 17 residues. V gave up 1 base and J gave up 10 bases; unmatched junction bases: 11. Looked up from germline, CDR1 is MNHNS and CDR2 is SASEGT. This CDR3 is CASSEGRPSGREREQFF. CDR3 DNA: TGTGCCAGCAGTGAAGGGCGCCCTAGCGGGAGGGAGCGCGAGCAGTTCTTC.

By share, this clonotype ranks as medium-sized. V and J are TRBV5-1 and TRBJ2-2; TRBD2 matches 9 bases. The CDR3 is 16 amino acids. V lost 6 bases and J lost 5; bases outside the gene matches: 11. Germline-derived CDR1 and CDR2 are SGHRS and YFSETQ. CDR3 loop: CASTGSGSTRTGELFF. The DNA of the CDR3 is TGCGCCAGCACAGGTAGCGGGAGTACTCGGACCGGGGAGCTGTTTTTT.

This clonotype was found many times. The CDR3 DNA sequence: TGCAGTGCTCCAGTTAGCGGGGGTTACAATGAGCAGTTCTTC. As protein: CSAPVSGGYNEQFF. The V call is TRBV20-1, the J call TRBJ2-1; TRBD2 agrees at 9 bases. V dropped 5 bases and J dropped 4; count of bases not matched to a gene: 6. The CDR3 spans 14 residues. Germline CDR1 and CDR2: DFQATT and SNEGSKA (reference sequence).

This clonotype occurred a few times. In nucleotides, the CDR3 is TGTGCCATCATCGCAGGGGGTCCTGGACCGGCCACTGAAGCTTTCTTT. Translated, it gives CAIIAGGPGPATEAFF. The chain combines TRBV10-3 with TRBJ1-1; TRBD1 matches 7 bases. The CDR3 length is 16 residues. Losses at the gene ends were 7 bases for V and 4 bases for J; bases not matched to a gene: 15. CDR1 is ENHRY and CDR2 is SYGVKD in the germline V gene.

The chain has TRBV2 and TRBJ2-1; D call uncertain. The V end was cut by 2 bases, the J end by 8 bases, with 7 bases between. Germline CDR1 SNHLY, CDR2 FYNNEI. This CDR3 region has 12 residues. Here the CDR3 reads CASSEPHHEQFF. The CDR3, as DNA: TGTGCCAGCAGTGAACCCCATCATGAGCAGTTCTTC.

J is TRBJ1-1 and V is TRBV5-8; D gene ambiguous. The germline V gene has CDR1 SGHTS and CDR2 YDEGEE. CDR3 size: 15 residues. Trimming took off 4 bases at V and 2 bases at J, with 15 bases between the two ends. CDR3 coding DNA: TGTGCCAGCAGCCCATGGGGTAAGGTAAACACTGAAGCTTTCTTT. Amino acids: CASSPWGKVNTEAFF.

This chain connects TRBV20-1 to TRBJ2-2; tentatively, D is TRBD1 (5 bases). V was cut by 2 bases and J by 6 bases, with 7 bases left in between. Per the germline V gene, CDR1 is DFQATT and CDR2 is SNEGSKA (reference sequence). The CDR3 is 12 amino acids. CDR3 protein: CSARRGPGELFF. DNA of the CDR3: TGCAGTGCTAGAAGGGGTCCCGGGGAGCTGTTTTTT.

The chain employs TRBV2 and TRBJ2-1; D is unclear. Germline V gene data show CDR1 as SNHLY and CDR2 as FYNNEI. V was cut by 5 bases and J by 10 bases, with 6 bases left in between. This CDR3 has 10 residues. CDR3 sequence reads: CASSSYEQFF. Written as DNA, the CDR3 is TGTGCCAGCAGTTCATACGAGCAGTTCTTC.

J is TRBJ2-7 and V is TRBV7-9; 7 bases align to TRBD1. Germline loops: CDR1 SEHNR, CDR2 FQNEAQ (reference sequence). V lost 4 bases to trimming and J lost 5 bases; unmatched junction nucleotides: 5. The CDR3 length is 13 residues. The CDR3 protein is CASSSTGVHEQYF. CDR3 bases: TGTGCCAGCAGCTCTACAGGGGTTCACGAGCAGTACTTC.

This clonotype was recorded many times. The gene calls are TRBV6-5 and TRBJ1-6, with D possibly being TRBD1 (6 bases). V gave up 4 bases and J gave up 6 bases, with 10 bases separating them. Germline V CDR1 and CDR2: MNHEY, SVGAGI. The CDR3 runs 14 residues. In DNA, the CDR3 is TGTGCCAGCAGTTCTGGCAGGGGTAATTCACCCCTCCACTTT. Translated, it gives CASSSGRGNSPLHF.

This clonotype has just a few counts. The chain links TRBV6-6 to TRBJ1-1, with a weak D call TRBD1 (5 bases). This CDR3 is 12 amino acids long. In germline, CDR1 is MNHNY, CDR2 SVGAGI (reference sequence). Trimming took 0 bases from V and 8 from J, leaving 7 bases between them. The CDR3 region has the DNA TGTGCCAGCAGTTACTCGAGGGGAGAAGCTTTCTTT. Encoded protein: CASSYSRGEAFF.

This clonotype occurred a few times. The rearrangement uses TRBV6-5 and TRBJ1-5; TRBD1 matches 8 bases. The germline gives CDR1 MNHEY, CDR2 SVGAGI. The trim removed 2 bases at V and 4 bases at J, leaving 13 bases unmatched. The CDR3 has 18 residues. The CDR3 sequence: CASSYSPPGQGRNQPQHF. The CDR3 bases are TGTGCCAGCAGTTACAGCCCCCCCGGACAGGGACGAAATCAGCCCCAGCATTTT.

In its sample, this clonotype was seen a few times. This chain links TRBV7-2 with TRBJ2-1, with D unclear. Trimming left V 0 bases short and J 8 bases short, with 5 bases between. Looked up from germline, CDR1 is SGHTA and CDR2 is FQGNSA. CDR3 size: 12 residues. DNA for the CDR3: TGTGCCAGCAGCTTAGCTGCCTATGAGCAGTTCTTC. Translated: CASSLAAYEQFF. The complete variable domain, with remaining parts taken from reference TRBV7-2 and TRBJ2-1, reads GAGVSQSPSNKVTEKGKDVELRCDPISGHTALYWYRQSLGQGLEFLIYFQGNSAPDKSGLPSDRFSAERTGGSVSTLTIQRTQQEDSAVYLCASSLAAYEQFFGPGTRLTVL.

This clonotype has only a few counts. The V and J genes are TRBV6-2 or TRBV6-3 and TRBJ2-1; the D gene is possibly TRBD2 (5 bases). The CDR3 extends over 16 amino acids. The V gene's germline CDR1 is MNHEY and CDR2 SVGEGT. Trimming took 5 bases from V and 7 from J, leaving 21 bases between them. CDR3 nucleotides: TGTGCCAGCAGTCCCGGGCCCCTCGCGGGTAAGAATGAGCAGTTCTTC. Its translation: CASSPGPLAGKNEQFF.

There are a few counts of this clonotype. This rearrangement joins TRBV12-3 or TRBV12-4 to TRBJ2-5; 12 bases fit TRBD2. With 7 bases clipped from V and 9 bases from J, the junction kept 6 bases outside the gene matches. The CDR3 is 13 amino acids. CDR3 coding DNA: TGTGCCAGCACCACTAGCGGGGGGCGGGCCCAGTACTTC. Amino acid sequence: CASTTSGGRAQYF.

The J gene is TRBJ2-3, the V gene TRBV20-1, with D possibly TRBD2 on 6 matching bases. This CDR3 region has 15 residues. Germline V gene data show CDR1 as DFQATT and CDR2 as SNEGSKA (reference sequence). The CDR3 reads CSAFPDYPSTDTQYF. CDR3 nucleotide sequence: TGCAGCGCTTTTCCGGACTACCCTAGCACAGATACGCAGTATTTT.

This clonotype was seen a handful of times. V usage is TRBV10-1 and J usage is TRBJ2-1; D not resolved. V was cut by 2 bases and J by 4 bases, with 15 bases left in between. CDR1 is WNHNN and CDR2 is SYGVQD in the germline V gene (reference sequence). CDR3 length: 16 residues. CDR3 nucleotide sequence: TGCGCCAGCAGTGAGCCGGGTGGTGGCCTTTACAATGAGCAGTTCTTC. Translated: CASSEPGGGLYNEQFF.